This note documents a single T cell receptor beta chain sequence. Antigen specificity is unknown. The authors prepared the TCRbeta library with unique molecular identifiers. Each CDR3 protein gets one entry after TCRdb re-called the PCR reads with MiXCR. The data hold about 300,000 distinct CDR3 sequences, with just over 7.5% observed a single time. The data derive from a study of T-cell reconstitution after alpha-beta-depleted transplantation in children. The study's findings and limits: T cells produced anew were the main source of T-cell counts and diversity one year after transplant.

Germline V lookup: CDR1 SGHTA, CDR2 FQGNSA. Trimming removed 5 bases at V and 6 bases at J, with 15 bases between. The CDR3 has 14 amino acids. The rearrangement joins TRBV7-2 to TRBJ2-3; D not certain. This TCR was sampled from a female patient aged 2 to 10 who had a stem cell transplant for Fanconi anemia, so the T cells may come from the graft donor. Source: peripheral blood, taken 360 days after TCRalphabeta/CD19-depleted stem cell transplant. The chain's CDR3 is CASSTFFLGDTQYF. The CDR3 region has the DNA TGTGCCAGCAGCACGTTCTTCCTTGGGGATACGCAGTATTTT. The variable domain in full, completed from reference TRBV7-2 and TRBJ2-3, reads GAGVSQSPSNKVTEKGKDVELRCDPISGHTALYWYRQSLGQGLEFLIYFQGNSAPDKSGLPSDRFSAERTGGSVSTLTIQRTQQEDSAVYLCASSTFFLGDTQYFGPGTRLTVL.